This note documents a single T cell receptor beta chain sequence. Authors' processing steps: Estimation of nucleated cell counts was performed using reference gene primer amplification. Data came from immunoSEQ multiplex PCR; TCRdb stores just in-frame clones and leaves some out. D and trimming were read from the DNA, whereas the V and J calls and clone size are those reported in that table. The table shows 450,000 to 500,000 clones, with 80% to 90% occurring only once. This specimen belongs to a study of blood T cell repertoires in COVID-19. Study information: The study drew acute and convalescent COVID-19 samples from the United States, Italy and Spain. PBMCs, B-cell-depleted T cells, or T cells were the source of the cDNA or gDNA that made up the material.

The CDR3 length is 16 residues. The ends were cut back, 1 base at V and 5 bases at J, with 17 bases in the middle. Looked up from germline, CDR1 is MGHDK and CDR2 is SYGVNS. The chain uses TRBV25-1 and TRBJ1-1; D may be TRBD1 (5 bases). Sequencing input: peripheral blood. This receptor was identified in a human donor in a cohort sampled during active COVID-19. CDR3: CASSEFIGGVDTEAFF. CDR3 in DNA: TGTGCCAGCAGTGAATTCATCGGAGGGGTGGATACTGAAGCTTTCTTT.